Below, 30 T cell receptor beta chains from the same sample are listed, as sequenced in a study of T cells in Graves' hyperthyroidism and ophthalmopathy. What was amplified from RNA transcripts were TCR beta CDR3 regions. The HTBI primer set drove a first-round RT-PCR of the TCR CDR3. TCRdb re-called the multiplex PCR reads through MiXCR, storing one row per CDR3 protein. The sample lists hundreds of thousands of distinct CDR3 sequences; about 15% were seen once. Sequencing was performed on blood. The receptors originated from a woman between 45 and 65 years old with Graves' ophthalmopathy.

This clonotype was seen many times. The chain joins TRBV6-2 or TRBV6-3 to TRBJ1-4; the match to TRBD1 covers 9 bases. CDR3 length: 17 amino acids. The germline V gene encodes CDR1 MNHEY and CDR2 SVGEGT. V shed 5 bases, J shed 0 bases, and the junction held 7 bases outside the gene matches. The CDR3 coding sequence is TGTGCCAGCAGTGATCCGGGACAGGGTGCAACTAATGAAAAACTGTTTTTT. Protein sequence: CASSDPGQGATNEKLFF.

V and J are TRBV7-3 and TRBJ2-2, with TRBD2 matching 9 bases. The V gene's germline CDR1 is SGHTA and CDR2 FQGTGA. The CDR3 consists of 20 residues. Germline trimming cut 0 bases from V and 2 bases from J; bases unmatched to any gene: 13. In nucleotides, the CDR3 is TGTGCCAGCAGCTTAACCCTATCCCCTCGGCGGGAGGGAAACACCGGGGAGCTGTTTTTT. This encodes CASSLTLSPRREGNTGELFF.

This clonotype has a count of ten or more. The CDR3 here is CASSLGPETSGVSYEQYF. The CDR3 bases are TGTGCCAGCAGTTTAGGGCCTGAAACTAGCGGAGTATCCTACGAGCAGTACTTC. The chain has TRBV12-3 or TRBV12-4 and TRBJ2-7; 8 nucleotides line up with TRBD2. V lost 1 base, J lost 1 base, and 12 bases stayed unmatched. The CDR3 consists of 18 residues.

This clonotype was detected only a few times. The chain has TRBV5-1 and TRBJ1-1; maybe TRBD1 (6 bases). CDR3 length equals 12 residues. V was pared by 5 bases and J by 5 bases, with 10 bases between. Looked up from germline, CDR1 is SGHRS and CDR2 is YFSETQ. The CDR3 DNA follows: TGCGCCAGCAGTCAACAGGGTACTGAAGCTTTCTTT. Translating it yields CASSQQGTEAFF.

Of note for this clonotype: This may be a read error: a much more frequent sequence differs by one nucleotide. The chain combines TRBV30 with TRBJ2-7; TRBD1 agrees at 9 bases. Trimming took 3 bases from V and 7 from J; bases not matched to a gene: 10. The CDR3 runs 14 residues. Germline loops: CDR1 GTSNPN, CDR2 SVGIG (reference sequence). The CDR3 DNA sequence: TGTGCCTGGAGCGGGACAGGGATGGGAAATGAGCAGTACTTC. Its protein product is CAWSGTGMGNEQYF.

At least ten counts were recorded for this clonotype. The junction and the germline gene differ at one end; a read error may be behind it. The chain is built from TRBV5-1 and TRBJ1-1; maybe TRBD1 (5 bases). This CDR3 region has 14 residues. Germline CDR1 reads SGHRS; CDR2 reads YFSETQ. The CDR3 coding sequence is TGTGCCAGCAGTTTACGGCAGGGTGACACTGAAGCTTTCTTT. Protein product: CASSLRQGDTEAFF.

The CDR3 protein is CASSQAGIFGNTIYF. CDR3 nucleotides: TGTGCCAGCAGCCAAGCAGGGATTTTTGGAAACACCATATATTTT. This chain connects TRBV14 to TRBJ1-3; D may be TRBD1 (5 bases). Trimming left V 1 base short and J 3 bases short, with 10 bases between. The CDR3 has 15 residues. The germline gives CDR1 SGHDN, CDR2 FVKESK.

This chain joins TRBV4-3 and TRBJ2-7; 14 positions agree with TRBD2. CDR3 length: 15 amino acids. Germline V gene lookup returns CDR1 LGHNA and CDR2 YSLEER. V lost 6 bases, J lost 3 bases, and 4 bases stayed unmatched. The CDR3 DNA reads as TGCGCCAGCAGACACGGGACTAGCGGGAGCTACGAGCAGTACTTC. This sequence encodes CASRHGTSGSYEQYF.

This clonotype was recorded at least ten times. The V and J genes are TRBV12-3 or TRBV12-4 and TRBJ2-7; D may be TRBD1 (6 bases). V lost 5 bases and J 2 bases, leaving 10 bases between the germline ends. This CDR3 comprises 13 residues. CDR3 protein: CASSLGTPYEQYF. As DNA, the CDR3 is TGTGCCAGCAGTCTCGGGACACCCTACGAGCAGTACTTC.

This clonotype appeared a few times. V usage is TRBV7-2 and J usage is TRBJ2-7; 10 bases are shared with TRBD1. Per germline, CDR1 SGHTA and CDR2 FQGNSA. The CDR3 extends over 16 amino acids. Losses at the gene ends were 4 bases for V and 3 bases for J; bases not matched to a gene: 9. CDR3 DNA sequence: TGTGCCAGCAGCTACCTCCCCGGGACAGGGGTCTACGAGCAGTACTTC. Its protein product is CASSYLPGTGVYEQYF.

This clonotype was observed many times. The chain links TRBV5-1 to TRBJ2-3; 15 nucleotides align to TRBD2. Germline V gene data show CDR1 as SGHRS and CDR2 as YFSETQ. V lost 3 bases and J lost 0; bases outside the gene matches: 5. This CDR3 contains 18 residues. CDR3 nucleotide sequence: TGCGCCAGCAGCTCGGGACTAGCGGGAGGAGGGAGCACAGATACGCAGTATTTT. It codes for CASSSGLAGGGSTDTQYF. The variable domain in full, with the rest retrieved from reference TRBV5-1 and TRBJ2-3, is KAGVTQTPRYLIKTRGQQVTLSCSPISGHRSVSWYQQTPGQGLQFLFEYFSETQRNKGNFPGRFSGRQFSNSRSEMNVSTLELGDSALYLCASSSGLAGGGSTDTQYFGPGTRLTVL.

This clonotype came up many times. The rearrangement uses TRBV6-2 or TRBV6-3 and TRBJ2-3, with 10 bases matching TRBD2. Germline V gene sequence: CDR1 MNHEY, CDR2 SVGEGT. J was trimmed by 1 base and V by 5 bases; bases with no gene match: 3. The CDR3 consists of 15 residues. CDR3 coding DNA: TGTGCCAGCAGTCCTAGCGGGAGAGGCACAGATACGCAGTATTTT. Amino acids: CASSPSGRGTDTQYF.

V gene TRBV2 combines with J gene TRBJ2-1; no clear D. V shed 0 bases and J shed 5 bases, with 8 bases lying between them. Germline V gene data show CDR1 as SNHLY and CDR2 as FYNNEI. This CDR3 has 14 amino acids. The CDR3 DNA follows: TGTGCCAGCAGTGAAGCTTGGGGAAACAATGAGCAGTTCTTC. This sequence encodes CASSEAWGNNEQFF.

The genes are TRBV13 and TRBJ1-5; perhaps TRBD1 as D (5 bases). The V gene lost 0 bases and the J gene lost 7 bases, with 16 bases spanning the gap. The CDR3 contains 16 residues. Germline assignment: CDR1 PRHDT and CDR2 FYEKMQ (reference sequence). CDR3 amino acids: CASSLGGRVRGQPQHF. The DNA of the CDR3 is TGTGCCAGCAGCTTAGGCGGCAGGGTTCGGGGACAGCCCCAGCATTTT.

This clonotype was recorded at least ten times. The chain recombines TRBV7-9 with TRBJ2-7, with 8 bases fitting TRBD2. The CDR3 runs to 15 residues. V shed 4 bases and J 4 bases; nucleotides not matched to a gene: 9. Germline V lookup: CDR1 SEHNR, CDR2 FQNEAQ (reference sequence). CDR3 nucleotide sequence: TGTGCCAGCAGCTCCCCAAGCGGGAGTAGTTACGAGCAGTACTTC. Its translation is CASSSPSGSSYEQYF.

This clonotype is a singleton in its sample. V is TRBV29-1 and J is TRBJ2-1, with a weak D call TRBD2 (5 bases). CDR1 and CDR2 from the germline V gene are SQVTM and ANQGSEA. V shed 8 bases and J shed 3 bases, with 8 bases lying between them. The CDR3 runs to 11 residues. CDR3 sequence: CSTAGYNEQFF. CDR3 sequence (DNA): TGCAGCACCGCGGGCTACAATGAGCAGTTCTTC.

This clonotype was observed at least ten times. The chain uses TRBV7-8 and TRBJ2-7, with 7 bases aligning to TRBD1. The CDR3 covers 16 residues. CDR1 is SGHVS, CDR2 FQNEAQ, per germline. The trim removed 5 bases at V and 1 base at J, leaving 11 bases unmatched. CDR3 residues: CASSPNLGQLSYEQYF. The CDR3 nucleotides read TGTGCCAGCAGCCCGAACCTGGGACAGCTATCCTACGAGCAGTACTTC.

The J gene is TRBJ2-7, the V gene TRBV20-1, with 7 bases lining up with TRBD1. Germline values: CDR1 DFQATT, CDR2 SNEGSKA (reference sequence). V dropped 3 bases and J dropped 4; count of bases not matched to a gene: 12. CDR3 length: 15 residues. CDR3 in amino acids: CSARGTDRALYEQYF. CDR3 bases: TGCAGTGCTAGGGGGACCGACAGGGCGTTGTACGAGCAGTACTTC.

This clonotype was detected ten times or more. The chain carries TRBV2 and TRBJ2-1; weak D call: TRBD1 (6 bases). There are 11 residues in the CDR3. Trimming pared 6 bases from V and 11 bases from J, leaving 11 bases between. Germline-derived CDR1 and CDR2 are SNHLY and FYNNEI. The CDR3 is CASRFRDKQFF. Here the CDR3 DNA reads TGTGCCAGCAGGTTCCGGGACAAGCAGTTCTTC.

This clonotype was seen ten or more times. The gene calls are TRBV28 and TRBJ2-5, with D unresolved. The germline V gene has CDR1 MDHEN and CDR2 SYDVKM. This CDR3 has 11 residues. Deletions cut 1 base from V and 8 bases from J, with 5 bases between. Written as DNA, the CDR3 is TGTGCCAGCAGTTTATTCCCAACCCAGTACTTC. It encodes CASSLFPTQYF.

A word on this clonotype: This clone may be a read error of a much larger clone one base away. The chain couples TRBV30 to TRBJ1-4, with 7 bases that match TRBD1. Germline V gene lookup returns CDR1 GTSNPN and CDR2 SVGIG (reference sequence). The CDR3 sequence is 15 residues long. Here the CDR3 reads CAWSSDREIGEQLFF. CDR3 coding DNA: TGTGCCTGGAGTAGCGACAGGGAAATAGGTGAACAACTGTTTTTT.

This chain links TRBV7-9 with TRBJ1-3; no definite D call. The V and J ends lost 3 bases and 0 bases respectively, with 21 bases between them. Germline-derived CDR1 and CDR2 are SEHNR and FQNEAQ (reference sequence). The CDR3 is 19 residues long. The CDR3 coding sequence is TGTGCCAGCAGCTTCAGTTCCCTTCCGGTGTGGCTCTCTGGAAACACCATATATTTT. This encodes CASSFSSLPVWLSGNTIYF.

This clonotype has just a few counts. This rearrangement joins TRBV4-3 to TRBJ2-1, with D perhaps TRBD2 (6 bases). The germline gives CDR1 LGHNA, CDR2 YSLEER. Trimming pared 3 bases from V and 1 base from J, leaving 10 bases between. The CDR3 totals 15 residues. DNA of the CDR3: TGCGCCAGCAGCCAGAGGAGGGGTTCCTACAATGAGCAGTTCTTC. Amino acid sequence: CASSQRRGSYNEQFF.

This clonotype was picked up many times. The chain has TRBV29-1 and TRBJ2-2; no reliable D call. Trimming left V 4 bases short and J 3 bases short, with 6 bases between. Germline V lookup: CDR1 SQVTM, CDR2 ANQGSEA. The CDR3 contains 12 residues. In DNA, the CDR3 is TGCAGCGTTGGATGGGACACCGGGGAGCTGTTTTTT. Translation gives CSVGWDTGELFF.

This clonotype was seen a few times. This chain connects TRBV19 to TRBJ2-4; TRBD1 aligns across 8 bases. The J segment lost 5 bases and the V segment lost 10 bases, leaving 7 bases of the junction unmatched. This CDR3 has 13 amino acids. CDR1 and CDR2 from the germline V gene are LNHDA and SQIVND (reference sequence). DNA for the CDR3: TGTGCCACCTTCGACAGGGGAGAAAACATTCAGTACTTC. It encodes CATFDRGENIQYF.

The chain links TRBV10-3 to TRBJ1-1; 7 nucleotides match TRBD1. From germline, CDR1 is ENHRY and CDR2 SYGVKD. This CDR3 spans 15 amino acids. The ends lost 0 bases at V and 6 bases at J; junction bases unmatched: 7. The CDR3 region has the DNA TGTGCCATCAGTGAGTCGCAGGGGGGTGTCGCTGAAGCTTTCTTT. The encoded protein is CAISESQGGVAEAFF.

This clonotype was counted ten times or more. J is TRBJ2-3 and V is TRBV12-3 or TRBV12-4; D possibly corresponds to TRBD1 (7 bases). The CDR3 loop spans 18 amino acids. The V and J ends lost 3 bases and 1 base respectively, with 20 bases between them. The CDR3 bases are TGTGCCAGCAGTTTGAATTTCCAGGGGGGCAGTCGCACAGATACGCAGTATTTT. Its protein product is CASSLNFQGGSRTDTQYF.

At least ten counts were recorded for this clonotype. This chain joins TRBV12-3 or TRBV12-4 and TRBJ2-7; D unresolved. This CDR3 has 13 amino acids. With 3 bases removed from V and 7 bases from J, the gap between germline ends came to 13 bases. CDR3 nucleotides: TGTGCCAGCAGTTTCCCTGCAGGTTGGGAGCAGTACTTC. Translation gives CASSFPAGWEQYF.

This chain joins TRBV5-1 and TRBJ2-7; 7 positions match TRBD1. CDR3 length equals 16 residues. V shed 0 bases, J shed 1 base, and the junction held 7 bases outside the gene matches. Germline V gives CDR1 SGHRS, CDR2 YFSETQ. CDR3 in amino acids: CASSLEGWTGSYEQYF. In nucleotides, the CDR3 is TGCGCCAGCAGCTTGGAAGGTTGGACAGGATCCTACGAGCAGTACTTC.

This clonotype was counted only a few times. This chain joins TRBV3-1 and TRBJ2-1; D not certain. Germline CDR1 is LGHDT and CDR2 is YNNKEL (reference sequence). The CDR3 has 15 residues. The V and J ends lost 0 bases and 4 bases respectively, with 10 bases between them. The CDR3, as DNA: TGTGCCAGCAGCCAAGACGGAGAGCTATACAATGAGCAGTTCTTC. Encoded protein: CASSQDGELYNEQFF.